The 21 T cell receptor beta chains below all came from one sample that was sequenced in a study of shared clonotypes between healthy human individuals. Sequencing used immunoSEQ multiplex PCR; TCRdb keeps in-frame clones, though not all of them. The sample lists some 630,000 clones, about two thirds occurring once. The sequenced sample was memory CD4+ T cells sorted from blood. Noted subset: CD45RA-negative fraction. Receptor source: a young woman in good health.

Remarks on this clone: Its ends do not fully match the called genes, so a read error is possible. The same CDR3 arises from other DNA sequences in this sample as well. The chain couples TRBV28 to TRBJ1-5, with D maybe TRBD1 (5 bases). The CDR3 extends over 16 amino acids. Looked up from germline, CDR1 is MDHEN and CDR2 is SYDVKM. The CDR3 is CASSLSGSRVNQPQHF. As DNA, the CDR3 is TGTGCCAGCAGTTTATCGGGGTCCAGGGTAAATCAGCCTCAGCATTTT. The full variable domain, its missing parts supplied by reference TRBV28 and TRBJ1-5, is DVKVTQSSRYLVKRTGEKVFLECVQDMDHENMFWYRQDPGLGLRLIYFSYDVKMKEKGDIPEGYSVSREKKERFSLILESASTNQTSMYLCASSLSGSRVNQPQHFGDGTRLSIL.

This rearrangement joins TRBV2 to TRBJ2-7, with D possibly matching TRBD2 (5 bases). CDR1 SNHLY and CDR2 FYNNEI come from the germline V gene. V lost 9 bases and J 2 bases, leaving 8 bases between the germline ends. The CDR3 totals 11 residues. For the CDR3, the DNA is TGTGCCAGTACAGCGGCCTACGAGCAGTACTTC. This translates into CASTAAYEQYF. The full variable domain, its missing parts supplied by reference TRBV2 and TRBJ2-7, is EPEVTQTPSHQVTQMGQEVILRCVPISNHLYFYWYRQILGQKVEFLVSFYNNEISEKSEIFDDQFSVERPDGSNFTLKIRSTKLEDSAMYFCASTAAYEQYFGPGTRLTVT.

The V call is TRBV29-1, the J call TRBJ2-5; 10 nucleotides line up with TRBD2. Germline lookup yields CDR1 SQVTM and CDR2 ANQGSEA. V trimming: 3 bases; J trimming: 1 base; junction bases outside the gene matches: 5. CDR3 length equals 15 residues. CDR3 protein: CSVDLASGSQETQYF. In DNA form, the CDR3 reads TGCAGCGTTGACCTGGCTAGCGGGAGCCAAGAGACCCAGTACTTC.

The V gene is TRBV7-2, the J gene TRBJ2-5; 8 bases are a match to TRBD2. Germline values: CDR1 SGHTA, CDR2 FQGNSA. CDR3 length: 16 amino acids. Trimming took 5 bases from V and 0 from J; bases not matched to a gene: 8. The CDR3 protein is CASSRGSGIYQETQYF. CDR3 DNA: TGTGCCAGCAGCCGAGGTAGCGGGATTTACCAAGAGACCCAGTACTTC.

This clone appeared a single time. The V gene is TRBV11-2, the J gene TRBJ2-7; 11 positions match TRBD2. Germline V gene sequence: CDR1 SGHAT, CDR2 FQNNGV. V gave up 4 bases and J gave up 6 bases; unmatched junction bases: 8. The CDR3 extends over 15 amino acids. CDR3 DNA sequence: TGTGCCAGCAGCTCCCGACTAGCGGGATCAGGCGAGCAGTACTTC. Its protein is CASSSRLAGSGEQYF.

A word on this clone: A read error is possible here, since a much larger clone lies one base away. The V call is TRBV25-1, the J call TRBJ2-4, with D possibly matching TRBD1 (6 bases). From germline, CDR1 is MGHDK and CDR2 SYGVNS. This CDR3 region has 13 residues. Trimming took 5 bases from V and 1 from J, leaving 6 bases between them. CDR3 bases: TGTGCCAGCAGTCAGGGGGCCAAAAACATTCAGTACTTC. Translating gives CASSQGAKNIQYF.

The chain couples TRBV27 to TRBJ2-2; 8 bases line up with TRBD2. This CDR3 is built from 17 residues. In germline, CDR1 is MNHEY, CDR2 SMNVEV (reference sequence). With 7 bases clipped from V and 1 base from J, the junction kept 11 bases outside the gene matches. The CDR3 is CASMTLGLARNTGELFF. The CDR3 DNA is TGTGCCAGCATGACCCTCGGACTAGCCCGGAACACCGGGGAGCTGTTTTTT.

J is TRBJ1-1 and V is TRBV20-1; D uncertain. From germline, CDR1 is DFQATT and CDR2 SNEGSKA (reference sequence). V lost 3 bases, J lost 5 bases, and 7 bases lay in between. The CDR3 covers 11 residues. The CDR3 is CSASAGTEAFF. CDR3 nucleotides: TGCAGTGCTAGTGCCGGGACTGAAGCTTTCTTT.

DNA of the CDR3: TGTGCCAGCAGCGATCGGACTAGTAATGAGCAGTTCTTC. Amino acids: CASSDRTSNEQFF. This chain joins TRBV11-3 and TRBJ2-1; 7 positions agree with TRBD2. This CDR3 comprises 13 residues. V lost 5 bases and J lost 7; bases outside the gene matches: 5. The germline CDR1 and CDR2 sequences are SGHNT and YENEEA.

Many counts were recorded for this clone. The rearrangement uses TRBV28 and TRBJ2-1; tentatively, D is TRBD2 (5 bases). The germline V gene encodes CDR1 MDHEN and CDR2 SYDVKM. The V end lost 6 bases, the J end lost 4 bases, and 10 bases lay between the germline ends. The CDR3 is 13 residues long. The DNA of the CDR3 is TGTGCCAGCAGGGGGTCGGGATACAATGAGCAGTTCTTC. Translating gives CASRGSGYNEQFF. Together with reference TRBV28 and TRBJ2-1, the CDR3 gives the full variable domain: DVKVTQSSRYLVKRTGEKVFLECVQDMDHENMFWYRQDPGLGLRLIYFSYDVKMKEKGDIPEGYSVSREKKERFSLILESASTNQTSMYLCASRGSGYNEQFFGPGTRLTVL.

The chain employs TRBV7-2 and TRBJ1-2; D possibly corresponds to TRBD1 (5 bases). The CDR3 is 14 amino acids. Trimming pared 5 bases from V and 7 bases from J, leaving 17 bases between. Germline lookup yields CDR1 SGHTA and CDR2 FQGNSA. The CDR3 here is CASSLDSGTGGYTF. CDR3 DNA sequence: TGTGCCAGCAGCCTGGACTCAGGGACGGGTGGCTACACCTTC.

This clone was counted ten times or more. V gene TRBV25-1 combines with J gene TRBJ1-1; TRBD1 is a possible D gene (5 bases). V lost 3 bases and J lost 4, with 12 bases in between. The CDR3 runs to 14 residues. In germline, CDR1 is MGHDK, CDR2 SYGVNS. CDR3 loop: CASSEGRVATEAFF. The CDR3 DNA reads TGTGCCAGCAGTGAGGGACGGGTAGCCACTGAAGCTTTCTTT. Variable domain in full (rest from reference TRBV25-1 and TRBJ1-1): EADIYQTPRYLVIGTGKKITLECSQTMGHDKMYWYQQDPGMELHLIHYSYGVNSTEKGDLSSESTVSRIRTEHFPLTLESARPSHTSQYLCASSEGRVATEAFFGQGTRLTVV.

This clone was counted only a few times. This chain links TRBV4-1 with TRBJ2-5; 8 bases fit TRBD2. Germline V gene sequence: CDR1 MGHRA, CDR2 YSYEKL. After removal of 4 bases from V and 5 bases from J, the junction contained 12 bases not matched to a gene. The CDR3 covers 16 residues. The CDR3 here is CASSRTGLEGGETQYF. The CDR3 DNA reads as TGCGCCAGCAGCCGCACGGGACTAGAAGGCGGCGAGACCCAGTACTTC.

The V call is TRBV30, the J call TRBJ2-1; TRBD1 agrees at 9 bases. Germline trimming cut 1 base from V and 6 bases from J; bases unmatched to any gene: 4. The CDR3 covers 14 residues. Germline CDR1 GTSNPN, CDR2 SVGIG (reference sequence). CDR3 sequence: CAWSGGTGSNEQFF. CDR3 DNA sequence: TGTGCCTGGAGTGGAGGGACAGGGAGCAATGAGCAGTTCTTC. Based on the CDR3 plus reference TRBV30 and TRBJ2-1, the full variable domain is SQTIHQWPATLVQPVGSPLSLECTVEGTSNPNLYWYRQAAGRGLQLLFYSVGIGQISSEVPQNLSASRPQDRQFILSSKKLLLSDSGFYLCAWSGGTGSNEQFFGPGTRLTVL.

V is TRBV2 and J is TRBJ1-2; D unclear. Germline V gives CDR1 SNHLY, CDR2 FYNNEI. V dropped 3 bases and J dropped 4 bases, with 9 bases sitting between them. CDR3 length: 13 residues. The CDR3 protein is CASSDAGGYGYTF. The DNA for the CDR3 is TGTGCCAGCAGTGATGCAGGAGGCTATGGCTACACCTTC.

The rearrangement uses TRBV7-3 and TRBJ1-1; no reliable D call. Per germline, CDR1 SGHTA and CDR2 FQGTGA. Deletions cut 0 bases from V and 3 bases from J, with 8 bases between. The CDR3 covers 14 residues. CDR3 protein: CASSLTGSDTEAFF. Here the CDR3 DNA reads TGTGCCAGCAGCTTAACAGGTTCCGACACTGAAGCTTTCTTT.

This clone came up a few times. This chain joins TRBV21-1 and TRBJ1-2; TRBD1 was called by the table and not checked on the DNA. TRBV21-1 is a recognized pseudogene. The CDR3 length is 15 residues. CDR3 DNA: TGTGCCAGCAGGTACAAAGGGGGCTCTAACTATGGCTACACCTTC. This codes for CASRYKGGSNYGYTF.

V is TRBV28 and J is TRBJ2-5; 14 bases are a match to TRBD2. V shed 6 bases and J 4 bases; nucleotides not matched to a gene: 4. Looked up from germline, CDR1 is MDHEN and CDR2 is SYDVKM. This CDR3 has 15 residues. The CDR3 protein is CASSRGTSGRETQYF. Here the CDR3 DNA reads TGTGCCAGCAGCCGCGGGACTAGCGGGAGAGAGACCCAGTACTTC.

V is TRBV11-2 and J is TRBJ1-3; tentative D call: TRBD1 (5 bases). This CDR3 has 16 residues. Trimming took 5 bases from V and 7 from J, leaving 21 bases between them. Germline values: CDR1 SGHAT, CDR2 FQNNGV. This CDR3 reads CASSPIRGSVGNTIYF. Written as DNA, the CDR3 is TGTGCCAGCAGCCCTATACGGGGGAGCGTCGGGAACACCATATATTTT.

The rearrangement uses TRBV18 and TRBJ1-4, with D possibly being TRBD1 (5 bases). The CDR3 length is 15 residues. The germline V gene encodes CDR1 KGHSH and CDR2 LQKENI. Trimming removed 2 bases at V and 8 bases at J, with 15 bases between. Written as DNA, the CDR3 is TGTGCCAGCTCACCAGCTCAGGGAGCCAAAGAAAAACTGTTTTTT. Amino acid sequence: CASSPAQGAKEKLFF.

CDR3 sequence reads: CASGALGETQYF. The CDR3 coding sequence is TGCGCCAGCGGAGCCCTCGGGGAGACCCAGTACTTC. This chain joins TRBV5-1 and TRBJ2-5; D unresolved. Germline loops: CDR1 SGHRS, CDR2 YFSETQ. The V end lost 7 bases, the J end lost 5 bases, and 12 bases lay between the germline ends. CDR3 length: 12 residues. Full variable domain (outside the CDR3, taken from reference TRBV5-1 and TRBJ2-5): KAGVTQTPRYLIKTRGQQVTLSCSPISGHRSVSWYQQTPGQGLQFLFEYFSETQRNKGNFPGRFSGRQFSNSRSEMNVSTLELGDSALYLCASGALGETQYFGPGTRLLVL.